This T cell receptor (beta chain) originates from a study of blood T cell repertoires in COVID-19. Across the whole study: The United States, Italy and Spain supplied acute and convalescent COVID-19 samples. PBMCs, B-cell-depleted T cells, or T cells provided the cDNA or gDNA that made up the material.

The sample holds a few counts of this clone. As originally analysed: Estimation of nucleated cell counts relied on the amplification of reference gene primers. TCRdb's table, derived via immunoSEQ multiplex PCR, lists solely in-frame clones and lacks some. V, J and clone size reflect that table, while D and trimming were determined from the DNA. In the table there are 130,000 or so clones, about 81% of which are singletons. Looked up from germline, CDR1 is SGHTA and CDR2 is FQGNSA. The CDR3 sequence is 14 residues long. With 1 base removed from V and 8 bases from J, the gap between germline ends came to 14 bases.

Sample: peripheral blood. The V call is TRBV7-2, the J call TRBJ1-2; D possibly corresponds to TRBD1 (5 bases). This sequence was found in a woman aged 80 or over with acute or convalescent COVID-19. CDR3 residues: CASSLGGRVEGYTF. CDR3 in DNA: TGTGCCAGCAGCTTAGGTGGCAGGGTAGAAGGCTACACCTTC.